The entry below gives a single TCR beta chain sequence along with its context. Its antigen is currently unknown. The sample comes from a study of identical twins. Overall study findings and caveats: With abundant cord blood beta clonotypes, insertions were fewer; memory repertoires showed no such pattern. Alpha sequences out of frame and shared by twins had excess low generation probability.

Healthy Caucasians made up all donors. The germline V gene encodes CDR1 MNHNS and CDR2 SASEGT. This CDR3 comprises 16 residues. V was pared by 6 bases and J by 2 bases, with 5 bases of the junction left unmatched. Via MiXCR, TCRdb re-called the 5' RACE reads, giving one row per CDR3 protein. The profile shows 500,000 to 550,000 distinct CDR3 sequences, about 22% of them singletons. The sample also formed part of further work on yellow fever vaccine responses in identical twins.

The sequenced material came from CD4+ T cells sorted from blood. The V call is TRBV6-1, the J call TRBJ2-7; TRBD2 aligns across 15 bases. The TCR originated in a young woman in good health. This chain's CDR3 is CASSSGTSGRTYEQYF. The CDR3 DNA is TGTGCCAGCAGCTCAGGGACTAGCGGGAGGACCTACGAGCAGTACTTC.